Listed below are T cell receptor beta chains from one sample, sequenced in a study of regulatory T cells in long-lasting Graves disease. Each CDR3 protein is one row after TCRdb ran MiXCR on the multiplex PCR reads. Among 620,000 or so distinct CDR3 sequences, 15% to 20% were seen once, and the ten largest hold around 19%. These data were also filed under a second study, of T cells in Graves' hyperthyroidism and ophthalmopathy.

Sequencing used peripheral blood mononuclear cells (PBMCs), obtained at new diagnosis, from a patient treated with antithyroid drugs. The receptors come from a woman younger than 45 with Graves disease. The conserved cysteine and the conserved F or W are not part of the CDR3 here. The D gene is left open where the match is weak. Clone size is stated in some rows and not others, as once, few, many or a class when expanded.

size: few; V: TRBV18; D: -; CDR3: ASSPTQDISRNEQF
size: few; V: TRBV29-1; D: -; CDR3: SVGQLNTEAF
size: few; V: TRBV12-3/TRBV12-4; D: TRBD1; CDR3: ASLQGAEDTQY
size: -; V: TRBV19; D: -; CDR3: ASSIAGYSYNEQF
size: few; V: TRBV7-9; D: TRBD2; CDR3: AGGTSSYNEQF
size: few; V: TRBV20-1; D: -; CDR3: SWAYGAKNIQY
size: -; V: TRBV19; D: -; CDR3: ASTLSGFAATNEKLF
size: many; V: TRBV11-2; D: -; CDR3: ASSLTLLDQPQH
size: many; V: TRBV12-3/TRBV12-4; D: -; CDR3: ASSFRLSTYEQY
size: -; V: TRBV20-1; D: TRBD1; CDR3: SARDHTGAGNTIY
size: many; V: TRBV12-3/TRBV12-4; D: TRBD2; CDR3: ASSPRLAGAGGGEQY
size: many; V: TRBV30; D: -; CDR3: AWSSADTQY
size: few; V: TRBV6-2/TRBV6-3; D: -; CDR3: ASSPSRPGVGQPQH
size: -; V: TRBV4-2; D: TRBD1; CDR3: ASSQDADRDQPQH
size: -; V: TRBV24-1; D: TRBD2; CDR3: ATSSSSGSRYEQF
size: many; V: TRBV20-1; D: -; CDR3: SAREVRASEQF
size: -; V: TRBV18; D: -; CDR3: ASSLHRAGENTEAF
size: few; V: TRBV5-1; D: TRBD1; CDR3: ASSWGQGGETQY
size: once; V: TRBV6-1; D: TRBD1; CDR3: ASSQRQGRAETQY
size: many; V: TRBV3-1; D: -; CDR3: ASSQAGGSSPLH
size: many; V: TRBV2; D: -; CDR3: ASSDEGDTEAF
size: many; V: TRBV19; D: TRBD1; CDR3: ASSMGQLNTEAF
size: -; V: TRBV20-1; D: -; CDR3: STGPSSYEQY
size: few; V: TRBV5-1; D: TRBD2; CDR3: ASSLGRGGWNEQF
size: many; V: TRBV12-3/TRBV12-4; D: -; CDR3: ASTRLGQSNQPQH
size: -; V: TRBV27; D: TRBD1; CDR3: ASSPPSRRDRSYEQY
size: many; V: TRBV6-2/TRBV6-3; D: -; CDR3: ASSYRRDEQF
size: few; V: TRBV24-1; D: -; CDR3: ATRTESTGELF
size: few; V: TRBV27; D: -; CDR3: ASSKGVAGRGYT
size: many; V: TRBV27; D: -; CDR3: ASSLSLGGLQPQH
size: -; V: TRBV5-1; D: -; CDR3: ASSSLAENTIY
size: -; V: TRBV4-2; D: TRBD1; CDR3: ASSYSTGTSGEQY
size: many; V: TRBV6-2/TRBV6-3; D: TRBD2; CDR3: ASRPGLAGSSYNEQF
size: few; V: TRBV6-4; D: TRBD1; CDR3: ASSETAGQGMNTEAF
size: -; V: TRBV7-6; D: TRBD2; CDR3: ASSWGLAGRPDNEQF
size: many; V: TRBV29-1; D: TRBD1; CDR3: SVGQGETEAF
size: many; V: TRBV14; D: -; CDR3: ASSQDSARADTQY
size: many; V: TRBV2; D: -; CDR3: ASSDTGIEPQH
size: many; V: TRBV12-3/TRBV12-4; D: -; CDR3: ATTPRWGRQASGANVLT
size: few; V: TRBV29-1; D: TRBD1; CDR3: SVVSGGQGIYEQY
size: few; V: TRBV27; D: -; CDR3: ASSQRSNTEAF
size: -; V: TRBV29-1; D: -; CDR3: SFTRTAGNTIY
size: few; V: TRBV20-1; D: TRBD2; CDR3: SSKTSGRTETQY
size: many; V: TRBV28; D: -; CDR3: ASSFWAANTEAF
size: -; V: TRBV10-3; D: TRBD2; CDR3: AIRPLAGASDTQY
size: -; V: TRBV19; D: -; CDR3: AGGRGNYGYT
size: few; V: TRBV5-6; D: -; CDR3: ASSLGPQGVGQPQH
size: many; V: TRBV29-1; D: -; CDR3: SVVGKRDTEAF
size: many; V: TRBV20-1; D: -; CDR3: SAPPGQEGEQY
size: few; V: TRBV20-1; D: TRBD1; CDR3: SARTTGGGLIGYT
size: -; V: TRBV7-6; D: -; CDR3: ASSQRAGGLGAGGPNEQF
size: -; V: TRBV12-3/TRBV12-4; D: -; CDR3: ASSQTLPAGELF
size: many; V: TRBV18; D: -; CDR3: ASSDDLTYEQY
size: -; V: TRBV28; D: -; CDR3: AGKPGTTKSPLH